This T cell receptor (beta chain) is from a study of identical twins (TCRdb year 2016). The study in broad terms: TCR alpha and beta repertoires from monozygotic twins, unrelated adults of various ages and cord blood were deep-sequenced to test whether fetal clonotypes persist. Replicate twin experiments were performed at different times using different library preparation protocols to rule out contamination.

What the authors observed across the whole study: Out-of-frame TCR alpha sharing in monozygotic twins was systematically underestimated by recombination models, whereas sharing between unrelated individuals was in agreement with the recombination models. Excess twin sharing in beta out-of-frame sequences was weaker because fewer shared sequences lowered the signal-to-noise ratio. Abundant cord blood beta clonotypes carried fewer insertions; young adult naive repertoires showed a weaker similar trend, while memory repertoires showed none. Out-of-frame TCR alpha sequences shared between twins showed an excess of low generation-probability sequences compared with coincidental sharing between unrelated individuals. Invariant T cells such as MAIT and iNKT could partly confound zero-insertion analyses, although diverse VJ usage argued against such confounding for most clonotypes. Because the same donors could not be followed over many years, the conclusions relied on cross-sectional statistical analysis.

Libraries came from 5' RACE. Sequencer: Illumina HiSeq 2000. Template switching introduced a universal primer binding site; the final cDNA contained a unique molecular identifier, enabling accurate counting of TCR cDNA molecules. First-strand cDNA for TCR alpha and beta chains was synthesized from specific primers in the conserved constant-segment region. To control for contamination, every cDNA library was double barcoded, receiving both a SMART-Mk sample barcode and Illumina barcodes. TruSeq adapter sequences, together with Illumina sample barcodes, were added in two successive PCR steps. The TCR alpha and beta cDNA libraries were sequenced on the Illumina HiSeq platform using custom primers. From the authors' description of their analysis: MiGEC was used to process raw reads and extract unique molecular identifiers, and MiXCR was used to find CDR3 positions. Recombination models were inferred per individual with the repgenHMM and IGoR tools using an EM algorithm. Shared clonotypes were analyzed with the tcR package in R, and sharing was normalized by the product of cloneset sizes. To study raw recombination free of thymic and clonal selection effects, out-of-frame nonproductive sequences were analyzed. Using fastp trimming at Q25 and MiXCR clonotype assembly, TCRdb reanalyzed the public sequencing data and kept in-frame beta chains. Rows with one shared CDR3 protein collapse into an entry with the most common genes and DNA. TCRdb assigned the V and J calls; the authors' analysis was not used. Recorded for this sample are some 690,000 distinct CDR3 sequences; 21% of them occurred a single time. The ten largest make up roughly 4.3% of the sample.

Reading the germline V gene (reference sequence) gives CDR1 DFQATT and CDR2 SNEGSKA. The cysteine opens and the phenylalanine closes a CDR3 of 16 amino acids. The kept DNA is CDR3 alone, 48 bases in frame from the first base. Relative to germline, V is 3 bases shorter and J is 0 bases shorter, with 12 bases between their ends. All donors were healthy Caucasians. The twin cohort consisted of three pairs of female monozygotic twins, all aged about 18 to 29 years. RNA for TCR libraries was isolated from peripheral blood mononuclear cells. This clonotype has ten or more counts. Its antigen target is currently unknown. One base away there is no much larger clone; base qualities are not given. This sample was also put to use in a study of T cells expressing NK-cell markers. As that second paper reports: TCR beta-chain repertoires were profiled in sorted CD3+CD56+NKG2C+, CD3+CD56+NKG2C- and CD3+CD56-NKG2C+ T-cell subsets from seven or eight donors. Of the eight sequenced donors, seven were found to be HCMV-seropositive and one was found to be HCMV-seronegative. To restrict sorting to alphabetaTCR-expressing T cells, an anti-gammadeltaTCR antibody was added in several experiments. For six donors, the dominant CD3+CD56+NKG2C+ clonotypes were among the top 10 CD8+ clonotypes and accounted for roughly 1.0-7.5% of CD8+ T cells. Those dominant clonotypes were again the most abundant among CD3+CD56-NKG2C+ cells in a few donors, at about 28.3-65%. It remained unclear whether the expanded NKG2C-expressing T cell clones were specific for HCMV antigens. All eight donors whose samples were sequenced were randomly selected healthy volunteers, three of them men and five women. HCMV serostatus was determined by detecting HCMV-specific IgG in serum with a commercial ELISA kit. For a handful of donors, bulk peripheral blood T-cell repertoires were also sequenced from unsorted PBMC. MIGEC was used to demultiplex reads and group the reads by UMI, and MiTCR was used to assemble and quantify clonotypes. To exclude erroneous sequences, any TCR cDNA sequence not supported by at least two reads was discarded. The tcR package was used for downstream repertoire analysis, with clonotypes matched between fractions based on CDR3 nucleotide sequence plus V segment. VDJmatch was used to annotate antigen specificity against VDJdb, with one amino acid substitution allowed in CDR3.

The rearrangement joined TRBV20-1 to TRBJ2-6; no D gene can be assigned with confidence. The sequencing input was PBMCs. The source of this sequence is a woman aged 18-29 years in good health. The CDR3 reads CSASPRVGSGANVLTF. Read as DNA, the sequence is TGCAGTGCTAGCCCCCGGGTGGGCTCTGGGGCCAACGTCCTGACTTTC.